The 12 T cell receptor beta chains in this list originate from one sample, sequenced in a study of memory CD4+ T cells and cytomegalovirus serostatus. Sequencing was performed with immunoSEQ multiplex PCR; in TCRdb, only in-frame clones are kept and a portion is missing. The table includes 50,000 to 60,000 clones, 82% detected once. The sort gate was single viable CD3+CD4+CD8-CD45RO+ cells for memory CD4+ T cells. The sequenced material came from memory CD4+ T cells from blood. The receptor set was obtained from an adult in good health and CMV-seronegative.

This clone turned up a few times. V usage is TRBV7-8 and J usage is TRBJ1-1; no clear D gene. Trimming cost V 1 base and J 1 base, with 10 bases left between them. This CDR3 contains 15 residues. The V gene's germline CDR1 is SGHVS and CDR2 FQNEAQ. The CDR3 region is CASSLVASWNTEAFF. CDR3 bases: TGTGCCAGCAGCTTAGTGGCCAGTTGGAACACTGAAGCTTTCTTT.

CDR3 protein: CASSSGQGLQETQYF. The CDR3 DNA reads TGTGCCAGCAGCTCGGGACAGGGGCTGCAAGAGACCCAGTACTTC. The V gene is TRBV5-8, the J gene TRBJ2-5; TRBD1 matches at 10 bases. CDR1 SGHTS and CDR2 YDEGEE come from the germline V gene. V dropped 3 bases and J dropped 2; count of bases not matched to a gene: 4. CDR3 length: 15 amino acids. The whole variable domain, filled in from reference TRBV5-8 and TRBJ2-5, reads EAGVTQSPTHLIKTRGQQATLRCSPISGHTSVYWYQQALGLGLQFLLWYDEGEERNRGNFPPRFSGRQFPNYSSELNVNALELEDSALYLCASSSGQGLQETQYFGPGTRLLVL.

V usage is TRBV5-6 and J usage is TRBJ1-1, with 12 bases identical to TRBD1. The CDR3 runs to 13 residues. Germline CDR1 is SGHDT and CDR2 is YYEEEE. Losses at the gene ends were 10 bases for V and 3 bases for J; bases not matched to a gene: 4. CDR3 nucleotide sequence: TGTGCCGGGGGACAGGGGGCGGACACTGAAGCTTTCTTT. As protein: CAGGQGADTEAFF.

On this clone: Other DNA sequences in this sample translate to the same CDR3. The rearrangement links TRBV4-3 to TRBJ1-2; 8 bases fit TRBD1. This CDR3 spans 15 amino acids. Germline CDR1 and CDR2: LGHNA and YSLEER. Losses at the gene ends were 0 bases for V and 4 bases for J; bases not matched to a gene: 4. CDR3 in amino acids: CASSQDRQGAYGYTF. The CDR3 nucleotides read TGCGCCAGCAGCCAAGATCGGCAGGGGGCCTATGGCTACACCTTC.

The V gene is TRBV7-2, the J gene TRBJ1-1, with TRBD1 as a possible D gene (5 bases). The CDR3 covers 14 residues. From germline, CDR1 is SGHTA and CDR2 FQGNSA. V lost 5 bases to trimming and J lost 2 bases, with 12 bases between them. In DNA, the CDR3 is TGTGCCAGCAGCCTAGGGCAGGGTAACACTGAAGCTTTCTTT. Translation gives CASSLGQGNTEAFF.

CDR3 in amino acids: CASSESGLNQPQHF. The CDR3, as DNA: TGTGCCAGCAGTGAAAGTGGTCTAAATCAGCCCCAGCATTTT. The V call is TRBV6-5, the J call TRBJ1-5; D remains unclear. V was pared by 5 bases and J by 4 bases, with 12 bases between. This CDR3 has 14 residues. CDR1 is MNHEY and CDR2 is SVGAGI in the germline V gene.

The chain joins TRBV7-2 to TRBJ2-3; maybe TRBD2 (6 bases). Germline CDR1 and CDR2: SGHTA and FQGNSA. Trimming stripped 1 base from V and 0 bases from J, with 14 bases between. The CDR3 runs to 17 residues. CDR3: CASSLGRGPPSTDTQYF. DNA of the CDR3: TGTGCCAGCAGCTTAGGGCGGGGTCCCCCTAGCACAGATACGCAGTATTTT.

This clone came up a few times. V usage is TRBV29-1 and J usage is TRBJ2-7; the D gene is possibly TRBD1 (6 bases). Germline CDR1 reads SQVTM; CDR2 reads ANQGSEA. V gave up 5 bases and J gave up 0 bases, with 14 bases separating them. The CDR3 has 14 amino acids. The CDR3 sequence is CSVTGQFSSYEQYF. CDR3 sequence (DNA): TGCAGCGTTACTGGACAGTTTAGCTCCTACGAGCAGTACTTC.

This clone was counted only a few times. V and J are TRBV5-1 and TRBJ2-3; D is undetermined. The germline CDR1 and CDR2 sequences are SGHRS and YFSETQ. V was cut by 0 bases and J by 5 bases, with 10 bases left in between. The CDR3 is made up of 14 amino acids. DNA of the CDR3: TGCGCCAGCAGCTTGGGCAACACCCAAGATACGCAGTATTTT. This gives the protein CASSLGNTQDTQYF.

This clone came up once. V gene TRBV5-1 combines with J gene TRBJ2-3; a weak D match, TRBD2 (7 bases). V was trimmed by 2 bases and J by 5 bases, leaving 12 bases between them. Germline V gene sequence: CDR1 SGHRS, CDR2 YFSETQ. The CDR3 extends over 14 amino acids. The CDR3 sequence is CASSLRGAGDTQYF. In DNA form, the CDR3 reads TGCGCCAGCAGCTTACGGGGGGCCGGAGATACGCAGTATTTT. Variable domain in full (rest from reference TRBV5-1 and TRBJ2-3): KAGVTQTPRYLIKTRGQQVTLSCSPISGHRSVSWYQQTPGQGLQFLFEYFSETQRNKGNFPGRFSGRQFSNSRSEMNVSTLELGDSALYLCASSLRGAGDTQYFGPGTRLTVL.

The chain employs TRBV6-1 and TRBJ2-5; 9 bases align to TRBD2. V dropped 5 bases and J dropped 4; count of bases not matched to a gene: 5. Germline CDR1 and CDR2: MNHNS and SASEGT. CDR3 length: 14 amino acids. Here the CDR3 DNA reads TGTGCCAGCAGTAGGGGACTAGCTGGAGAGACCCAGTACTTC. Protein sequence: CASSRGLAGETQYF.

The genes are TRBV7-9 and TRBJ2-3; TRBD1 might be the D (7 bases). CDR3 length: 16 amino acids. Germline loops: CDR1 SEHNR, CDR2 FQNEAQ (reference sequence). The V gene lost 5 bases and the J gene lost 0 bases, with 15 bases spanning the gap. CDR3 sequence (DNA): TGTGCCAGCAGCCCCGGGCCAGGGGGGAGCACAGATACGCAGTATTTT. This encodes CASSPGPGGSTDTQYF. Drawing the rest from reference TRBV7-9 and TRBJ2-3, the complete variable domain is DTGVSQNPRHKITKRGQNVTFRCDPISEHNRLYWYRQTLGQGPEFLTYFQNEAQLEKSRLLSDRFSAERPKGSFSTLEIQRTEQGDSAMYLCASSPGPGGSTDTQYFGPGTRLTVL.